This passage covers 2 T cell receptor beta chains from one sample sequenced in a study of T cell repertoires in cytomegalovirus infection. One entry per CDR3 protein results from TCRdb running MiXCR on the reads. The sample has about 230,000 distinct CDR3 sequences; approximately 22% are singletons. The sequenced sample consisted of CD8+ T cells from PBMCs. These receptors all stem from a human donor in good health (CMV status not recorded). Some clones in this sample may be carry-over from other donors' samples.

Ten or more counts support this clonotype. CDR3 nucleotide sequence: TGTGCCAGCGGGCATCCTACTAGCGGGGTCTACAATGAGCAGTTCTTC. Protein: CASGHPTSGVYNEQFF. The chain links TRBV6-2 or TRBV6-3 to TRBJ2-1, with TRBD2 matching 10 bases. The V and J ends lost 8 bases and 3 bases, in that order; junction bases with no gene match: 10. This CDR3 has 16 residues. Looked up from germline, CDR1 is MNHEY and CDR2 is SVGEGT.

This clonotype was seen ten or more times. The chain couples TRBV7-8 to TRBJ2-5, with TRBD2 matching 11 bases. With 7 bases clipped from V and 4 bases from J, the junction kept 8 bases outside the gene matches. Germline CDR1 and CDR2: SGHVS and FQNEAQ. This CDR3 is built from 15 residues. In nucleotides, the CDR3 is TGTGCCAGCATCGATAGCGGGGGGGGAGGAGAGACCCAGTACTTC. Protein product: CASIDSGGGGETQYF.